This T cell receptor (beta chain) was observed in a study of T cell repertoires in cytomegalovirus infection. In the study overall: CMV epitopes, recently identified HLA-C-restricted and well-studied HLA-B-restricted, were used. It was the public TCR beta signatures that indicated both CMV infection and matching HLA type.

Each CDR3 protein is one row after TCRdb ran MiXCR on the reads. The sample yields hundreds of thousands of distinct CDR3 sequences, around 35% seen once. General study points: CMV-specific TCR beta clonotypes restricted by HLA-C were the ones dominating the ex vivo response. CMV carriers having the relevant HLA were flagged by cumulative public TCR beta family frequency.

Points on this clonotype: The antigen is not known.

The germline V gene has CDR1 DFQATT and CDR2 SNEGSKA (reference sequence). The CDR3 consists of 15 residues. V shed 0 bases, J shed 6 bases, and the junction held 5 bases outside the gene matches. Sequencing was performed on cultured PBMCs, taken from culture after CMV antigen stimulation. The chain uses TRBV20-1 and TRBJ2-1; 10 positions match TRBD2. The source of this sequence is a human donor in good health (CMV status not recorded). Some clones in this sample may be carry-over from other donors' samples. The CDR3 reads CSAREPSGSGNEQFF. DNA of the CDR3: TGCAGTGCTAGAGAGCCTAGCGGGAGCGGCAATGAGCAGTTCTTC.